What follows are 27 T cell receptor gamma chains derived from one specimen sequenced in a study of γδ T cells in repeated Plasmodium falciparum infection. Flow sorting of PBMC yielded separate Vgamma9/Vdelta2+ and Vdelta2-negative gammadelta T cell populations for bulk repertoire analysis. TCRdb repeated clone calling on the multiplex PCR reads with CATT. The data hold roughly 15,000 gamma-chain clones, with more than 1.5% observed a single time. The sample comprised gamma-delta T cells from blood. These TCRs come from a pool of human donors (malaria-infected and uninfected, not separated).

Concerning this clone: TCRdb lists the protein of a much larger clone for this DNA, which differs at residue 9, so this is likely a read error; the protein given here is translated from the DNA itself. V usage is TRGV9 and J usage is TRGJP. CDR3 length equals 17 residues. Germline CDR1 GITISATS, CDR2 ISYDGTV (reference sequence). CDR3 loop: CALWEVNKDLGKKIKVF. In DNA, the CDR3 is TGTGCCTTGTGGGAGGTGAATAAAGATTTGGGCAAAAAAATCAAGGTATTT.

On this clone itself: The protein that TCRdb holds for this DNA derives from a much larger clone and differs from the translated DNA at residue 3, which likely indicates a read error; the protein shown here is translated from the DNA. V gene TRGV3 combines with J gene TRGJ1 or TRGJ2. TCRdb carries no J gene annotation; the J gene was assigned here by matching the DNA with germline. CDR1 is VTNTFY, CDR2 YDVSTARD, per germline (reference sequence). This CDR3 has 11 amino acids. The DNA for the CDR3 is TGTGCCCCCTGGGACAAAACCAAGAAACTCTTT. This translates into CAPWDKTKKLF.

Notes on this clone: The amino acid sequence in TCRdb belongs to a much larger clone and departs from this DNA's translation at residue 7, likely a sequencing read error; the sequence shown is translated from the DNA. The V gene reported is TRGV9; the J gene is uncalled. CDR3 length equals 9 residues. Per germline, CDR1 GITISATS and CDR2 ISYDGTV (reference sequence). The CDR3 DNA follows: TGTGCCTTGTGGGAAGGGGAACTCTTT. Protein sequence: CALWEGELF.

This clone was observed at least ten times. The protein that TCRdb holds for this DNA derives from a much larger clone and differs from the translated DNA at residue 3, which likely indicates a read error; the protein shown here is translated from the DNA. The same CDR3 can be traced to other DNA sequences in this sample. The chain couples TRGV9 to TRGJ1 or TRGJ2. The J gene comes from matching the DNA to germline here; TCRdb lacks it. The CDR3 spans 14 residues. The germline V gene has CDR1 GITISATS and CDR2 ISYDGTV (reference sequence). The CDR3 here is CASWEVQNYYKKLF. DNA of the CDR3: TGTGCCTCGTGGGAGGTGCAAAATTATTATAAGAAACTCTTT.

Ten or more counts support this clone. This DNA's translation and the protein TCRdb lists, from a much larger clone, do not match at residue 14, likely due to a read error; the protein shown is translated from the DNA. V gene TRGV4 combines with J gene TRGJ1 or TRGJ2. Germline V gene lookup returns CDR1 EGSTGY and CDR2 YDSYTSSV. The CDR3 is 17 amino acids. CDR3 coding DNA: TGTGCCACCTCGGAAGTGAGTAAGAGCGAGAATTATTATAGGAAACTCTTT. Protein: CATSEVSKSENYYRKLF.

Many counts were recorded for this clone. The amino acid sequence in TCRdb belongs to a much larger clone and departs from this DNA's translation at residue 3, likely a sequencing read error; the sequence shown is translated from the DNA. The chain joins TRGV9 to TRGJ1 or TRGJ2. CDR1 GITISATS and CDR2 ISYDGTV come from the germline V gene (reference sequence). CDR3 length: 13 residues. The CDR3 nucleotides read TGTGCCTTTTGGGAGGACCATTATTATAAGAAACTCTTT. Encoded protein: CAFWEDHYYKKLF.

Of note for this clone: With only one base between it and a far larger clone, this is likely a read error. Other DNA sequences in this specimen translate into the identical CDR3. CDR3 region: CALWEVHFSGELGKKIKVF. Written as DNA, the CDR3 is TGTGCCTTGTGGGAGGTGCATTTTTCGGGGGAGTTGGGCAAAAAAATCAAGGTATTT. The V and J genes are TRGV9 and TRGJP. The J gene, absent from TCRdb, was called here by matching the DNA to germline. This CDR3 has 19 amino acids. V gave up 0 bases and J gave up 7 bases; unmatched junction bases: 12. Germline CDR1 and CDR2: GITISATS and ISYDGTV (reference sequence).

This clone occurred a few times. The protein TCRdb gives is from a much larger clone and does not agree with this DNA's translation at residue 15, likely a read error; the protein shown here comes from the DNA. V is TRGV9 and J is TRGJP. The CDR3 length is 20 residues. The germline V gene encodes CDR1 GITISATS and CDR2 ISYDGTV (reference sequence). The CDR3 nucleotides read TGTGCCTTGTGGGAGGTGGAGCAATGGGGCAAAAAGTTGGGCACAAAAATCAAGGTATTT. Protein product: CALWEVEQWGKKLGTKIKVF.

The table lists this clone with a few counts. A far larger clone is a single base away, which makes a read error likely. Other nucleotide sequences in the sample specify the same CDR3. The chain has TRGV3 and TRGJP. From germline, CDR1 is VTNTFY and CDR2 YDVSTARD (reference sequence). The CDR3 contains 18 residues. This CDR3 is CATWDVSTQELGKKIKVF. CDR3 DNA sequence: TGTGCCACCTGGGACGTGTCAACGCAAGAGTTGGGAAAAAAAATCAAGGTATTT.

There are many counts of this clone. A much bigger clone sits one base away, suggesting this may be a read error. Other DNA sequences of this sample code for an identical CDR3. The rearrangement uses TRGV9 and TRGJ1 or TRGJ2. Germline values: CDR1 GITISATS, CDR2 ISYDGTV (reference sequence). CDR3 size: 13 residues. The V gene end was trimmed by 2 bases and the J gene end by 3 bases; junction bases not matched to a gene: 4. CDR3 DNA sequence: TGTGCCTTGTGGGAGGCGCCTTATTATAAGAAACTCTTT. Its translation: CALWEAPYYKKLF.

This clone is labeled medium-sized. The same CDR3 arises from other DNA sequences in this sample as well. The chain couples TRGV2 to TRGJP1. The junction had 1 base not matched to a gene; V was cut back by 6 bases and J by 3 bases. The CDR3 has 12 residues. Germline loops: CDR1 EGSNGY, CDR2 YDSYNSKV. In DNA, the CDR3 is TGTGCCACCTGGTCCACTGGTTGGTTCAAGATATTT. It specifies CATWSTGWFKIF.

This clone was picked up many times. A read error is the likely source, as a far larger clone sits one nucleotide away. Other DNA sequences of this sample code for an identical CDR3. The CDR3 loop reads CALWDQQELGKKIKVF. The CDR3 nucleotides are TGTGCCTTGTGGGACCAGCAAGAGTTGGGCAAAAAGATCAAGGTATTT. V is TRGV9 and J is TRGJP. Germline lookup yields CDR1 GITISATS and CDR2 ISYDGTV (reference sequence). This CDR3 contains 16 residues.

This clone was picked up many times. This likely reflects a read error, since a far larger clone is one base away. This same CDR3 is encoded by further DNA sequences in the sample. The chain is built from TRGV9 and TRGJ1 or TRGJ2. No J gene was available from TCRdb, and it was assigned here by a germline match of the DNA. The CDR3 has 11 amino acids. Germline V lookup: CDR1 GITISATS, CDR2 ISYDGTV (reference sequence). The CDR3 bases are TGTGCTTTGTGGGAGGTGCATGAGAAACTCTTT. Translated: CALWEVHEKLF.

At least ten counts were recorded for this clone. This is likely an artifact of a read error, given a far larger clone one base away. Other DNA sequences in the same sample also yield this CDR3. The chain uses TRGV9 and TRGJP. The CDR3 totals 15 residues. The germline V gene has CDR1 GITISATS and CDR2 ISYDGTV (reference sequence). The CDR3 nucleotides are TGTGCCTTGTGGGAGGTGGAGTTAGGCAAAAAAATCAAGGTATTT. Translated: CALWEVELGKKIKVF.

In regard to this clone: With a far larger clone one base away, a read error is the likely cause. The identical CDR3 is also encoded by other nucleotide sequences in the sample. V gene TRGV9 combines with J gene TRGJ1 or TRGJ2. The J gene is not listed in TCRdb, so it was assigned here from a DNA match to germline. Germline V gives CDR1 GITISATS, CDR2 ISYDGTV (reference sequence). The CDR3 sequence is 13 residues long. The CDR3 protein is CALWEVHRYKKLF. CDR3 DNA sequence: TGTGCCTTATGGGAGGTGCACCGGTATAAGAAACTCTTT.

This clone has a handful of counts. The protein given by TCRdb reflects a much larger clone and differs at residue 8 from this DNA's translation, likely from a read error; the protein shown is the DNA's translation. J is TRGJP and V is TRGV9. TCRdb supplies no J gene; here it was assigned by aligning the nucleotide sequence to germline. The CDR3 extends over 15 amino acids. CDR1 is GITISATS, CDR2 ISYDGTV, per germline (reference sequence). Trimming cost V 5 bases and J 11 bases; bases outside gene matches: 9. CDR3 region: CALWATEMGKKIKVF. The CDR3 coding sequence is TGTGCCTTGTGGGCGACTGAGATGGGCAAAAAAATCAAGGTATTT.

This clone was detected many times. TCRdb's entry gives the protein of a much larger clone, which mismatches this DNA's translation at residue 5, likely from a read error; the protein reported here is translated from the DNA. DNA of the CDR3: TGTGCCACCTGGGGCAGGCCCGATAGGATTTGGTATAAGAAACTCTTT. Its protein product is CATWGRPDRIWYKKLF. This chain connects TRGV5 to TRGJ1 or TRGJ2. Germline V gene sequence: CDR1 VINAFY, CDR2 YDVSNSKD. CDR3 size: 16 residues.

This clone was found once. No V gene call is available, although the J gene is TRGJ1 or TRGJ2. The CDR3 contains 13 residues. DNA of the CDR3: TGTGCCACCTGGGCTGAACATTCTTCTCAGCTACTCTTT. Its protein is CATWAEHSSQLLF.

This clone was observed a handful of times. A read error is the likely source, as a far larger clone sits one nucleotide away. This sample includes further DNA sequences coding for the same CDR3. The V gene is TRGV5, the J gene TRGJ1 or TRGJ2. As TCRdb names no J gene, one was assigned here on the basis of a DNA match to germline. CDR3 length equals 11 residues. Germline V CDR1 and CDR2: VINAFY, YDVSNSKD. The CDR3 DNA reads TGTGCTACCCCATTATCTTATAAGAAACTCTTT. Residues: CATPLSYKKLF.

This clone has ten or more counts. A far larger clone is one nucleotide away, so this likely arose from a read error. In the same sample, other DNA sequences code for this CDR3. The chain's CDR3 is CALWEAPPGYWYKKLF. The CDR3 DNA is TGCGCCTTGTGGGAGGCCCCGCCTGGTTATTGGTATAAGAAACTCTTT. This chain links TRGV9 with TRGJ1 or TRGJ2. In the absence of a J gene in TCRdb, the DNA was matched to germline to assign it here. The V gene's germline CDR1 is GITISATS and CDR2 ISYDGTV (reference sequence). The CDR3 sequence is 16 residues long.

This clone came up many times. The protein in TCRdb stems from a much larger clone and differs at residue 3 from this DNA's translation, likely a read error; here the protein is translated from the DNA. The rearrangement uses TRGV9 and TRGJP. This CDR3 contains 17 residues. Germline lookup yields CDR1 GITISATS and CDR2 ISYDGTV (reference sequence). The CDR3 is CASWEDEPELGKKIKVF. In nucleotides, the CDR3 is TGTGCCTCGTGGGAGGACGAACCAGAGTTGGGCAAAAAAATCAAGGTATTT.

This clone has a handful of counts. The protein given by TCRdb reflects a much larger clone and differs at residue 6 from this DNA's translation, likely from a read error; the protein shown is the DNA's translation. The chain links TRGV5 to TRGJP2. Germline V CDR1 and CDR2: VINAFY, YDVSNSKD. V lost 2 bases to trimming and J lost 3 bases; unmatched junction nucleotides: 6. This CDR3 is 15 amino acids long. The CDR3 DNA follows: TGTGCCACCTGGGACATTTCACGTAGTGATTGGATCAAGACGTTT. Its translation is CATWDISRSDWIKTF.

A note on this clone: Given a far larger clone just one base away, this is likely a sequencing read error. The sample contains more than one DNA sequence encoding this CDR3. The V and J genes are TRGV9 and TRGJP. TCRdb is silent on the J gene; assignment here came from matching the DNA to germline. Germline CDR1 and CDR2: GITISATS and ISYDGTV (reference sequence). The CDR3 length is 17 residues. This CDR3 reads CALWEDEPELGKKIKVF. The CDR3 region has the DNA TGTGCCTTGTGGGAGGACGAACCAGAGTTGGGCAAGAAAATCAAGGTATTT.

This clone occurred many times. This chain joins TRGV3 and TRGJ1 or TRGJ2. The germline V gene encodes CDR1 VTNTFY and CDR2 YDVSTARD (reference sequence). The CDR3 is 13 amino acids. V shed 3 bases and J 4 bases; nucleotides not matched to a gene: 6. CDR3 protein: CATWDGPYYKKLF. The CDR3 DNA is TGTGCCACCTGGGACGGACCATATTATAAGAAACTCTTT.

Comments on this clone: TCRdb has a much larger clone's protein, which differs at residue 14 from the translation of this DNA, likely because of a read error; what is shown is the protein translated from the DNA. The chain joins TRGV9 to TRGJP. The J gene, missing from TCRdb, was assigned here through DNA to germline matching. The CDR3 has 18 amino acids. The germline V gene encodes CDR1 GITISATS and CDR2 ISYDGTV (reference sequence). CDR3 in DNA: TGTGCCTTGTGGGAGGTGTCCCCTCAAGAGTTGGGCAAACAAATCAAGGTATTT. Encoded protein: CALWEVSPQELGKQIKVF.

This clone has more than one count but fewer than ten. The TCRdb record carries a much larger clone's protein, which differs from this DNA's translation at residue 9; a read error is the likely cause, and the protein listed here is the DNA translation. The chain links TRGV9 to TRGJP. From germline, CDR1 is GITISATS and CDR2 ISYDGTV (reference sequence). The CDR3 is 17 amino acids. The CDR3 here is CALWEEIQDLGKKIKVF. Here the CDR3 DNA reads TGTGCCTTGTGGGAGGAGATACAAGATTTGGGCAAAAAAATCAAGGTATTT.

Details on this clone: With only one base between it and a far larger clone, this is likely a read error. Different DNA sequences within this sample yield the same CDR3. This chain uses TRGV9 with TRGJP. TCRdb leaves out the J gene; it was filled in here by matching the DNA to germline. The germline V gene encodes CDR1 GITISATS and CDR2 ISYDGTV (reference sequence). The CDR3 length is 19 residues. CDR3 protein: CALWEQTNQQELGKKIKVF. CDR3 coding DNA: TGCGCCTTGTGGGAGCAAACAAACCAGCAAGAGTTGGGCAAAAAAATCAAGGTATTT.